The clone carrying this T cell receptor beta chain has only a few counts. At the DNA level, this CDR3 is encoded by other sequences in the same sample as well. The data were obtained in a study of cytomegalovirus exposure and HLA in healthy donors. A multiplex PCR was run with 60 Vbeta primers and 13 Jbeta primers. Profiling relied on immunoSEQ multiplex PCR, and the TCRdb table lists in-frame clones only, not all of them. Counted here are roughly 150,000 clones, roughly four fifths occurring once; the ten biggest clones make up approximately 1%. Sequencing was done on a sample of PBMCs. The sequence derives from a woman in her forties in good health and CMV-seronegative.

The CDR3 DNA is TGTGCCAGCAGTCCAGACAGGGGAAGGACTGAAGCTTTCTTT. Its protein product is CASSPDRGRTEAFF. The rearrangement links TRBV5-8 to TRBJ1-1, with 8 positions matching TRBD1. The junction had 8 bases not matched to a gene; V was cut back by 5 bases and J by 5 bases. Germline V gene sequence: CDR1 SGHTS, CDR2 YDEGEE. The CDR3 covers 14 residues.